This T cell receptor (beta chain) originates from a study of blood T cell repertoires in COVID-19. Trimming at V came to 5 bases and at J to 7 bases, leaving 7 bases not matched to a gene. This CDR3 has 14 amino acids. Germline CDR1 is LGHNT and CDR2 is FRNRAP. Assay used: immunoSEQ multiplex PCR; TCRdb lists only in-frame clones, some missing. There are about 300,000 clones in the sample; around 90% occur only once, and approximately 4% lies in the top ten. The specimen sequenced was PBMCs or T cells enriched from blood (not recorded which). This TCR derives from a woman aged 18-35 years with acute COVID-19. J is TRBJ1-3 and V is TRBV12-5; 8 bases are a match to TRBD1. The DNA of the CDR3 is TGTGCTAGTGGTCCCCCAGGGGGCCGGAACACCATATATTTT. It encodes CASGPPGGRNTIYF.